This entry features one T cell receptor (beta chain) sequence. As processed by the authors: Quantification of nucleated cells was approximated via reference gene primer amplification. Assay used: immunoSEQ multiplex PCR; TCRdb lists only in-frame clones, some missing. V and J calls and clone size are as listed in that table; D and trimming were resolved from the DNA. This sample has around 200,000 clones, with approximately 87% found just once. This CDR3 spans 15 amino acids. The J segment lost 3 bases and the V segment lost 6 bases, leaving 8 bases of the junction unmatched. Germline V lookup: CDR1 SNHLY, CDR2 FYNNEI. This specimen belongs to a study of blood T cell repertoires in COVID-19. Study summary: Samples came from the United States, Italy and Spain, spanning acute and convalescent COVID-19. The analysed material was cDNA or gDNA that came from T cells, B-cell-depleted T cells, or PBMCs.

J is TRBJ2-3 and V is TRBV2; TRBD2 matches at 8 bases. Sequencing was performed on peripheral blood. This receptor was taken from a woman aged 18-29 years who had recovered from COVID-19. The chain's CDR3 is CASRNGRAGTDTQYF. CDR3 bases: TGTGCCAGCAGGAACGGGAGGGCGGGGACAGATACGCAGTATTTT.